This T cell receptor (beta chain) is drawn from a study of CD8+CD57+ T cells in acquired aplastic anemia. Study context: Sorted CD4+ and CD8+ cell DNA averaged around 3 ug.

With V trimmed by 2 bases and J by 7 bases, 6 bases remained unmatched. CDR3 length: 15 amino acids. In germline, CDR1 is SGDLS, CDR2 YYNGEE. Both TCR beta VDJ combination and CDR3 sequence profiling were carried out. Genomic DNA was the template for this profiling. TCRdb reprocessed the reads via MiXCR and lists one record per CDR3 protein. Altogether hundreds of thousands of distinct CDR3 sequences are present, approximately 70% being singletons, with the ten largest covering 3.5% to 4.5%. This receptor was taken from a human donor in good health, serving as a control. V is TRBV9 and J is TRBJ2-1; 10 bases agree with TRBD1. Sequenced material: sorted CD4+, CD8+, or CD8+CD57+ T cells (not recorded which) from PBMCs. The CDR3 DNA is TGTGCCAGCAGCGTCTGGGGACAGGGGAAGAATGAGCAGTTCTTC. This translates into CASSVWGQGKNEQFF. The entire variable domain, with the rest obtained from reference TRBV9 and TRBJ2-1, is as follows: DSGVTQTPKHLITATGQRVTLRCSPRSGDLSVYWYQQSLDQGLQFLIQYYNGEERAKGNILERFSAQQFPDLHSELNLSSLELGDSALYFCASSVWGQGKNEQFFGPGTRLTVL.